The 27 T cell receptor beta chains reported below all come from one sample, sequenced in a study of blood T cells in healthy people across ages. Then a second PCR, running roughly 7 to 12 cycles, was carried out with a sample-barcoded 5' primer and a J-beta primer mix. TCRdb re-called the 5' RACE reads with MiXCR, one entry per CDR3 protein. This sample carries more than 1 million distinct CDR3 sequences, more than 40% of them seen once, and the ten largest clones take 18%. The sample was blood. The receptors stem from an older woman in good health.

For this clonotype: Just one base apart from a much larger clone, this may be a read error. The CDR3 region has the DNA TGCAGTGCAACCTATGTGCGGTCCTCCTACAATGAGCAGTACTTC. Its translation is CSATYVRSSYNEQYF. The V gene is TRBV20-1, the J gene TRBJ2-1; no clear D. The DNA end lines up better with TRBJ2-7; the J call may be wrong. The V gene's germline CDR1 is DFQATT and CDR2 SNEGSKA (reference sequence). The CDR3 has 15 residues.

A word on this clonotype: One end of the junction is discordant with germline, which a read error may explain. The chain links TRBV6-2 or TRBV6-3 to TRBJ2-1, with 10 bases matching TRBD1. Germline V gene data show CDR1 as MNHEY and CDR2 as SVGEGT. The length of the CDR3 is 15 residues. CDR3 bases: TGTGGCAGCAGACCGACAGGGGGCACTTACAATGAGCAGTTCTTC. Protein product: CGSRPTGGTYNEQFF.

This clonotype was found a few times. This chain connects TRBV29-1 to TRBJ2-1; D ambiguous. V dropped 1 base and J dropped 9 bases, with 4 bases sitting between them. CDR3 size: 10 residues. Germline CDR1 reads SQVTM; CDR2 reads ANQGSEA. DNA of the CDR3: TGCAGCGTTGAAGTCATTGAGCAGTTCTTC. Amino acids: CSVEVIEQFF.

The chain joins TRBV25-1 to TRBJ2-5; the match to TRBD1 covers 7 bases. Germline values: CDR1 MGHDK, CDR2 SYGVNS. Trimming removed 1 base from V and 0 bases from J; junction bases left unmatched: 2. This CDR3 spans 15 amino acids. The CDR3 protein is CASSEFGQDQETQYF. The CDR3 DNA reads as TGTGCCAGCAGTGAATTCGGACAGGACCAAGAGACCCAGTACTTC.

The rearrangement joins TRBV28 to TRBJ2-4; 15 positions match TRBD2. This CDR3 has 18 residues. Trimming took 3 bases from V and 1 from J; bases not matched to a gene: 4. Germline CDR1 MDHEN, CDR2 SYDVKM. In DNA form, the CDR3 reads TGTGCCAGCAGTTTGCCCGGGACTAGCGGGAGGGCCAAAAACATTCAGTACTTC. As protein: CASSLPGTSGRAKNIQYF. The complete variable domain, with remaining parts taken from reference TRBV28 and TRBJ2-4, reads DVKVTQSSRYLVKRTGEKVFLECVQDMDHENMFWYRQDPGLGLRLIYFSYDVKMKEKGDIPEGYSVSREKKERFSLILESASTNQTSMYLCASSLPGTSGRAKNIQYFGAGTRLSVL.

The chain has TRBV11-2 and TRBJ2-2, with 10 bases lining up with TRBD1. Germline CDR1 SGHAT, CDR2 FQNNGV. This CDR3 has 17 amino acids. After removal of 2 bases from V and 4 bases from J, the junction contained 7 bases not matched to a gene. The CDR3 region is CASSLKFDRGLTGELFF. The DNA of the CDR3 is TGTGCCAGCAGCTTAAAATTTGACAGGGGGCTCACCGGGGAGCTGTTTTTT. The full variable domain, in which reference TRBV11-2 and TRBJ2-2 provide the parts outside the CDR3, is EAGVAQSPRYKIIEKRQSVAFWCNPISGHATLYWYQQILGQGPKLLIQFQNNGVVDDSQLPKDRFSAERLKGVDSTLKIQPAKLEDSAVYLCASSLKFDRGLTGELFFGEGSRLTVL.

The sample holds a few counts of this clonotype. The chain joins TRBV7-9 to TRBJ2-7; 9 nucleotides agree with TRBD1. V trimming: 0 bases; J trimming: 4 bases; junction bases outside the gene matches: 19. CDR1 and CDR2 from the germline V gene are SEHNR and FQNEAQ (reference sequence). The CDR3 has 20 amino acids. DNA for the CDR3: TGTGCCAGCAGCTTAGCCTCCGGGACAGGGCCCCCTTCGAATCAATACGAGCAGTACTTC. Protein product: CASSLASGTGPPSNQYEQYF.

The rearrangement joins TRBV5-1 to TRBJ1-2, with D possibly matching TRBD1 (6 bases). The CDR3 sequence is 14 residues long. V lost 2 bases to trimming and J lost 4 bases, with 12 bases between them. CDR1 is SGHRS, CDR2 YFSETQ, per germline. The chain's CDR3 is CASSLPGQSYGYTF. The DNA for the CDR3 is TGCGCCAGCAGCTTACCCGGACAGTCCTATGGCTACACCTTC.

The gene calls are TRBV6-2 or TRBV6-3 and TRBJ2-4, with TRBD2 matching over 10 bases. Losses at the gene ends were 5 bases for V and 0 bases for J; bases not matched to a gene: 13. The length of the CDR3 is 19 residues. Germline CDR1 MNHEY, CDR2 SVGEGT. The CDR3 spells CASSRTTPTSGLAKNIQYF. In DNA, the CDR3 is TGTGCCAGCAGTCGAACGACCCCGACTAGCGGGTTAGCCAAAAACATTCAGTACTTC.

As regards this clonotype: At one end, the junction sequence differs from germline, possibly due to a read error. The V gene is TRBV7-9, the J gene TRBJ2-1; D is perhaps TRBD2 (5 bases). The germline V gene has CDR1 SEHNR and CDR2 FQNEAQ (reference sequence). The length of the CDR3 is 16 residues. The chain's CDR3 is CAGLADQSSSHNEQFF. The CDR3, as DNA: TGTGCAGGGCTAGCCGACCAGTCGAGCTCCCACAATGAGCAGTTCTTC.

The chain employs TRBV5-1 and TRBJ2-5; 8 bases are a match to TRBD2. Trimming at V came to 4 bases and at J to 11 bases, leaving 13 bases not matched to a gene. This CDR3 spans 14 amino acids. Germline assignment: CDR1 SGHRS and CDR2 YFSETQ. CDR3 sequence: CASSLTTTSVAQYF. The CDR3 nucleotides are TGCGCCAGCAGCCTAACCACGACTAGCGTGGCGCAGTACTTC.

The chain is built from TRBV20-1 and TRBJ2-1, with D perhaps TRBD2 (6 bases). V was cut by 0 bases and J by 5 bases, with 14 bases left in between. The CDR3 sequence is 15 residues long. The germline V gene encodes CDR1 DFQATT and CDR2 SNEGSKA (reference sequence). The CDR3 protein is CSARDVGGTHNEQFF. Here the CDR3 DNA reads TGCAGTGCTAGAGATGTGGGAGGTACGCACAATGAGCAGTTCTTC.

The rearrangement links TRBV11-2 to TRBJ2-1, with TRBD2 as a possible D gene (6 bases). The CDR3 covers 16 residues. V was cut by 4 bases and J by 7 bases, with 20 bases left in between. CDR1 and CDR2 from the germline V gene are SGHAT and FQNNGV. The CDR3 DNA follows: TGTGCCAGCAGCTCAGCAGGGCTAGCGAGAGGTAATGAGCAGTTCTTC. It specifies CASSSAGLARGNEQFF.

V and J are TRBV29-1 and TRBJ2-7; maybe TRBD2 (5 bases). Per germline, CDR1 SQVTM and CDR2 ANQGSEA. With 1 base removed from V and 0 bases from J, the gap between germline ends came to 16 bases. The CDR3 totals 16 residues. The CDR3 DNA reads TGCAGCGTTGAAGGGGCCGGACTTTCGTCCTCCTACGAGCAGTACTTC. Translated: CSVEGAGLSSSYEQYF.

The chain employs TRBV12-3 or TRBV12-4 and TRBJ2-3, with 7 nucleotides matching TRBD2. This CDR3 contains 16 residues. The V gene end was trimmed by 3 bases and the J gene end by 2 bases; junction bases not matched to a gene: 8. CDR3 nucleotide sequence: TGTGCCAGCAGTTTCTGGTCTAGCGGCCTCACAGATACGCAGTATTTT. Its translation: CASSFWSSGLTDTQYF.

The sample holds one count of this clonotype. This may arise from a read error, as a much more abundant clone is one base away. V is TRBV20-1 and J is TRBJ1-6, with 8 bases matching TRBD1. The CDR3 loop spans 17 amino acids. CDR1 is DFQATT and CDR2 is SNEGSKA in the germline V gene (reference sequence). The V segment lost 0 bases and the J segment 10 bases; nucleotides outside the gene matches: 14. For the CDR3, the DNA is TGCAGTGCTAGAGATATTTGGGTGGGACAGGTATACTCACCCCTCCACTTT. It codes for CSARDIWVGQVYSPLHF.

V is TRBV20-1 and J is TRBJ2-1; 9 bases are a match to TRBD2. The length of the CDR3 is 15 residues. V shed 2 bases, J shed 1 base, and the junction held 3 bases outside the gene matches. CDR1 and CDR2 from the germline V gene are DFQATT and SNEGSKA (reference sequence). The CDR3 DNA reads TGCAGTGCTAGACCCGCGGGAGGGTCCTACAATGAGCAGTTCTTC. Its translation is CSARPAGGSYNEQFF.

The chain uses TRBV6-1 and TRBJ1-5; D is ambiguous. The CDR3 totals 16 residues. Deletions cut 4 bases from V and 7 bases from J, with 20 bases between. CDR1 MNHNS and CDR2 SASEGT come from the germline V gene. The chain's CDR3 is CASSGLGRQRGQPQHF. CDR3 sequence (DNA): TGTGCCAGCAGTGGTCTGGGCCGTCAGCGAGGGCAGCCCCAGCATTTT.

This clonotype was observed a few times. The chain links TRBV30 to TRBJ2-1; 13 nucleotides line up with TRBD2. With 1 base clipped from V and 5 bases from J, the junction kept 2 bases outside the gene matches. Germline CDR1 is GTSNPN and CDR2 is SVGIG (reference sequence). The CDR3 has 15 residues. The CDR3 region has the DNA TGTGCCTGGAGTGACGGGACTAGCGGGAACAATGAGCAGTTCTTC. Translated, it gives CAWSDGTSGNNEQFF.

The chain has TRBV7-3 and TRBJ2-7, with D maybe TRBD1 (6 bases). With 0 bases removed from V and 2 bases from J, the gap between germline ends came to 11 bases. Per germline, CDR1 SGHTA and CDR2 FQGTGA. This CDR3 has 15 amino acids. CDR3 in amino acids: CASSLTGGSPYEQYF. The CDR3 coding sequence is TGTGCCAGCAGCTTAACAGGGGGTTCCCCCTACGAGCAGTACTTC.

This sequence joins TRBV5-6 and TRBJ1-5; D might be TRBD1 (5 bases). The germline CDR1 and CDR2 sequences are SGHDT and YYEEEE. Trimming took 3 bases from V and 6 from J, leaving 22 bases between them. The CDR3 spans 17 residues. The CDR3 bases are TGTGCCAGCAGCTCCACACACGGGGCCCTATCTATTCAGCCCCAGCATTTT. Its protein product is CASSSTHGALSIQPQHF.

The chain uses TRBV7-2 and TRBJ1-2; D is unclear. The CDR3 contains 15 residues. V was trimmed by 6 bases and J by 7 bases, leaving 21 bases between them. The germline gives CDR1 SGHTA, CDR2 FQGNSA. CDR3 bases: TGTGCCAGCAGTTCCCGGGCCCTGCACCGCGGTGGCTACACCTTC. It yields the protein CASSSRALHRGGYTF.

This clonotype was found a few times. This chain connects TRBV5-1 to TRBJ2-7; no reliable D call. Looked up from germline, CDR1 is SGHRS and CDR2 is YFSETQ. V was clipped by 5 bases and J by 3 bases, with 18 bases between them. CDR3 size: 15 residues. The DNA for the CDR3 is TGCGCCAGCAGGCATATGACGGGCCCGGACTACGAGCAGTACTTC. This codes for CASRHMTGPDYEQYF.

The chain recombines TRBV28 with TRBJ2-5, with 8 bases that match TRBD2. The J call may not be correct, given that the DNA end is closer to TRBJ2-7. Germline loops: CDR1 MDHEN, CDR2 SYDVKM. The CDR3 spans 14 residues. The CDR3 sequence is CASSPRTSSGEQYF. The CDR3 DNA reads as TGTGCCAGCAGTCCCCGGACTAGCTCGGGCGAGCAGTACTTC.

The J gene is TRBJ2-2, the V gene TRBV7-9, with D perhaps TRBD1 (5 bases). CDR1 is SEHNR, CDR2 FQNEAQ, per germline (reference sequence). This CDR3 has 15 residues. V lost 6 bases and J 5 bases, leaving 16 bases between the germline ends. The CDR3 bases are TGTGCCAGCAGACTCACTGTGGCAGGGACCGGGGAGCTGTTTTTT. Amino acid sequence: CASRLTVAGTGELFF.

Of note for this clonotype: One junction end disagrees with the germline gene, perhaps due to a read error. V and J are TRBV9 and TRBJ2-3; TRBD2 is a possible D gene (7 bases). Germline V lookup: CDR1 SGDLS, CDR2 YYNGEE. The CDR3 length is 16 residues. CDR3 protein: CTSSVEGGKYTDTQYF. CDR3 DNA sequence: TGTACCAGCAGCGTAGAGGGGGGGAAATACACAGATACGCAGTATTTT.

The chain carries TRBV12-3 or TRBV12-4 and TRBJ2-3; D gene ambiguous. Trimming took off 5 bases at V and 2 bases at J, with 14 bases between the two ends. The length of the CDR3 is 15 residues. The DNA of the CDR3 is TGTGCCAGCAGTCCCTCAAGGGTCCCCACAGATACGCAGTATTTT. Translated: CASSPSRVPTDTQYF.